This T cell receptor beta chain was observed in a study of CD8 T cells in ankylosing spondylitis. Study-level results: A subset of motif variants has previously been described in the synovial fluid and blood of reactive arthritis. A motif in TCR beta, a set of several highly homologous variants, appeared characteristic of ankylosing spondylitis blood.

CDR3 length: 18 residues. CDR1 and CDR2 from the germline V gene are SGHAT and FQDESV (reference sequence). The V end was cut by 1 base, the J end by 0 bases, with 16 bases between. This clonotype was seen many times. Antigen: not known. TCRdb re-called the 5' RACE reads with MiXCR, one entry per CDR3 protein. The table includes around 490,000 distinct CDR3 sequences, approximately 5.3% detected once. The sample taken for sequencing was blood, either unsorted or a sorted T cell fraction (not recorded which). The V gene is TRBV11-1, the J gene TRBJ1-5; no firm D call. This sequence was found in a male donor with ankylosing spondylitis. The CDR3 coding sequence is TGTGCCAGCAGCTTAGACCCCGTGCGCTCGTATAGCAATCAGCCCCAGCATTTT. It translates to CASSLDPVRSYSNQPQHF.